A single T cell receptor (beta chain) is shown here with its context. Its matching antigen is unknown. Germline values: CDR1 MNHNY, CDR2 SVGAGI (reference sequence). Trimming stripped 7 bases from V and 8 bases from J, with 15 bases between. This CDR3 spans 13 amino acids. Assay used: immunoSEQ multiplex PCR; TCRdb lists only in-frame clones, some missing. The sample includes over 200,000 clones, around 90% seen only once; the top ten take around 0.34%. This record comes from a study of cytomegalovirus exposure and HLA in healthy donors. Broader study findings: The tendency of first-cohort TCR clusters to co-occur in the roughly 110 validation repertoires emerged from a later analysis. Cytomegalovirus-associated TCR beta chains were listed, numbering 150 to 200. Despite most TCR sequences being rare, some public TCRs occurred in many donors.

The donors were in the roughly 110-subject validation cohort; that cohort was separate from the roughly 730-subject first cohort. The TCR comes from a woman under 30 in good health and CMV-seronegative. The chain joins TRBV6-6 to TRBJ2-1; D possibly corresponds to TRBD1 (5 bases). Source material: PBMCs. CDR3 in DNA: TGTGCCAGCAAGGGCAGGGTTATCGATGAGCAGTTCTTC. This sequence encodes CASKGRVIDEQFF.